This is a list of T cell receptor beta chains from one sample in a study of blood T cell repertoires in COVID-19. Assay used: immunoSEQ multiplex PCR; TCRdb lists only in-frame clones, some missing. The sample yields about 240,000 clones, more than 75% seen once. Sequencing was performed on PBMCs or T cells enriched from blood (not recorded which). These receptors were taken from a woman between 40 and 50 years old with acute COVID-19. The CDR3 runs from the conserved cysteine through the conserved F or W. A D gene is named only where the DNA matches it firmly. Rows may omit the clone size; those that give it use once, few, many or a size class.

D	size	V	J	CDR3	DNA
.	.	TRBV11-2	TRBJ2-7	CASSGRGQGLADYEQYF	TGTGCCAGCAGCGGCAGGGGGCAGGGGCTAGCGGATTACGAGCAGTACTTC
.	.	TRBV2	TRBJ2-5	CASSKQGGQETQYF	TGTGCCAGCAGTAAACAGGGGGGGCAAGAGACCCAGTACTTC
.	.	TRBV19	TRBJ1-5	CASNPGMGNQPQHF	TGTGCATCTAACCCAGGGATGGGCAATCAGCCCCAGCATTTT
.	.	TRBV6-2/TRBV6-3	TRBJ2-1	CASSSSNEQFF	TGTGCCAGCAGTTCTAGCAATGAGCAGTTCTTC
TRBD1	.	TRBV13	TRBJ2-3	CASSPRTGERTDTQYF	TGTGCCAGCAGCCCCAGGACAGGGGAGCGCACAGATACGCAGTATTTT
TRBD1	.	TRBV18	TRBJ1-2	CASSPMDRDGGYTF	TGTGCCAGCTCACCAATGGACAGGGACGGTGGCTACACCTTC
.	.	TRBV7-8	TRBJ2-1	CASSLGLTSRSYNEQFF	TGTGCCAGCAGCTTAGGCCTTACTAGCCGCTCCTACAATGAGCAGTTCTTC
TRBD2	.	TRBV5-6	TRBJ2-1	CASSFPSGRADEQFF	TGTGCCAGCAGCTTTCCGAGCGGGAGGGCCGACGAGCAGTTCTTC
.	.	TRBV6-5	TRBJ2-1	CASTPTEPSYNEQFF	TGTGCCAGCACCCCGACGGAGCCGTCCTACAATGAGCAGTTCTTC
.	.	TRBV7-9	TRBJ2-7	CASSLGVGEQYF	TGTGCCAGCAGCTTAGGTGTCGGGGAGCAGTACTTC
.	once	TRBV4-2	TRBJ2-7	CASSREQGSYEQYF	TGTGCCAGCAGCCGAGAACAGGGCTCCTACGAGCAGTACTTC
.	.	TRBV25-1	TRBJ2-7	CASSESTYEQYF	TGTGCCAGCAGTGAATCTACCTACGAGCAGTACTTC
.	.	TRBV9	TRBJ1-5	CASSVARHQPQHF	TGTGCCAGCAGCGTAGCTAGGCATCAGCCCCAGCATTTT
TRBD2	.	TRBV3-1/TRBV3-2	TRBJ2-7	CASSQDLSTGGRTTYEQYF	TGTGCCAGCAGCCAAGACCTATCGACCGGCGGGAGGACCACCTACGAGCAGTACTTC
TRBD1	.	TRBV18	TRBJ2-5	CASSSRDSQETQYF	TGTGCCAGCTCATCCAGGGACAGCCAAGAGACCCAGTACTTC
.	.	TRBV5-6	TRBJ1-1	CASSPVWESRDTEAFF	TGTGCCAGCAGCCCCGTTTGGGAGTCGCGGGACACTGAAGCTTTCTTT
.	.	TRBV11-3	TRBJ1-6	CASSLGQGTPLHF	TGTGCCAGCAGCTTAGGGCAGGGGACACCCCTCCACTTT
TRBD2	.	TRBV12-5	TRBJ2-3	CASASGLATDTQYF	TGTGCTAGTGCCTCCGGACTAGCTACAGATACGCAGTATTTT
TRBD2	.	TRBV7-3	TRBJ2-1	CASSLPSGQYNEQFF	TGTGCCAGCAGCTTACCTAGCGGGCAGTACAATGAGCAGTTCTTC
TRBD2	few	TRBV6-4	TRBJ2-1	CASSTGTSGNNEQFF	TGTGCCAGCAGTACCGGGACTAGCGGGAACAATGAGCAGTTCTTC
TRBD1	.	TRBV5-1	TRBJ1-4	CASSPDREDLKLFF	TGCGCCAGCAGCCCAGACAGGGAGGATTTAAAACTGTTTTTT
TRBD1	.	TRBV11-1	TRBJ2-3	CASRRTGTDTQYF	TGTGCCAGCAGGCGGACAGGGACAGATACGCAGTATTTT
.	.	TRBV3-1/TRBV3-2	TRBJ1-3	CASSQHHNSGNTIYF	TGTGCCAGCAGCCAACATCACAACTCTGGAAACACCATATATTTT
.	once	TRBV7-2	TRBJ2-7	CASSPPGDYEQYF	TGTGCCAGCAGCCCCCCCGGGGACTACGAGCAGTACTTC
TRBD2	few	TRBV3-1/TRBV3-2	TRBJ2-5	CASSQESLAGVGETQYF	TGTGCCAGCAGCCAAGAGAGCCTAGCGGGAGTCGGAGAGACCCAGTACTTC
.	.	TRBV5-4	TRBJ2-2	CASSRSQGYTGELFF	TGTGCCAGCAGCCGCTCACAGGGATACACCGGGGAGCTGTTTTTT
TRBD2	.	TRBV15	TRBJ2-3	CATSRAGGHTDTQYF	TGTGCCACCAGCAGAGCGGGAGGCCACACAGATACGCAGTATTTT
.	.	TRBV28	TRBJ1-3	CASSLSSHYSGNTIYF	TGTGCCAGCAGTTTATCGAGTCACTACTCTGGAAACACCATATATTTT
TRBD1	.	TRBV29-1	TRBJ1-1	CSGNRGNTEAFF	TGCAGCGGGAACAGGGGGAACACTGAAGCTTTCTTT
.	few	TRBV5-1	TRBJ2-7	CASSVTVSSYEQYF	TGCGCCAGCAGCGTGACAGTGAGCTCCTACGAGCAGTACTTC
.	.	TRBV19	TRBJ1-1	CASSIGPAGTEAFF	TGTGCCAGTAGTATAGGACCGGCGGGCACTGAAGCTTTCTTT
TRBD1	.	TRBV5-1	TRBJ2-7	CASSPQPGQGIWYEQYF	TGCGCCAGCAGCCCACAACCGGGACAGGGGATTTGGTACGAGCAGTACTTC
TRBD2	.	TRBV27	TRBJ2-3	CASSSWTSGKSTDTQYF	TGTGCCAGCAGTTCATGGACTAGCGGGAAGAGCACAGATACGCAGTATTTT
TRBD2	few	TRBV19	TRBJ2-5	CASSPGGGRSNRYF	TGTGCCAGTAGTCCCGGGGGGGGTCGCTCCAACCGGTACTTC
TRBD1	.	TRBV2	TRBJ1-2	CASNRDRDYGYTF	TGTGCCAGCAACCGGGACAGGGATTATGGCTACACCTTC
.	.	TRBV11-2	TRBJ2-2	CASSFGGGYTGELFF	TGTGCCAGCAGCTTTGGGGGAGGTTACACCGGGGAGCTGTTTTTT
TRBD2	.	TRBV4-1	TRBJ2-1	CASRQKTSGYNEQFF	TGCGCCAGCAGGCAAAAGACTAGCGGATACAATGAGCAGTTCTTC
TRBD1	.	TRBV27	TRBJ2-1	CASSPPGTGSEQFF	TGTGCCAGCAGTCCCCCCGGGACAGGGAGTGAGCAGTTCTTC
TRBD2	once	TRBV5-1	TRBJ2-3	CASTPGLANTDTQYF	TGCGCCAGCACCCCCGGACTAGCGAACACAGATACGCAGTATTTT